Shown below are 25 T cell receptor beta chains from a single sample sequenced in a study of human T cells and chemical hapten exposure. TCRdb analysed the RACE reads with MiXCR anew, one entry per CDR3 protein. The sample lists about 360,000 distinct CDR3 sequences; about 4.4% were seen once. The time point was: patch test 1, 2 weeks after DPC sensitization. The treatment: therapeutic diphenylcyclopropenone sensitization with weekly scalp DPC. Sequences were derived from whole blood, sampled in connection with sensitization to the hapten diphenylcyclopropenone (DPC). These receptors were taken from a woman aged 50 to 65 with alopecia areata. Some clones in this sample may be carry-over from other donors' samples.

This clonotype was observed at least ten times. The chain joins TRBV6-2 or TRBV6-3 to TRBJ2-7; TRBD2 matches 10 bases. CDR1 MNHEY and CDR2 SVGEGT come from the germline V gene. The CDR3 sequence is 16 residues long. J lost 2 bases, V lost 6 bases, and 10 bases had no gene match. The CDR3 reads CASSPVTSGPTYEQYF. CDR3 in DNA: TGTGCCAGCAGCCCTGTGACTAGCGGGCCAACCTACGAGCAGTACTTC.

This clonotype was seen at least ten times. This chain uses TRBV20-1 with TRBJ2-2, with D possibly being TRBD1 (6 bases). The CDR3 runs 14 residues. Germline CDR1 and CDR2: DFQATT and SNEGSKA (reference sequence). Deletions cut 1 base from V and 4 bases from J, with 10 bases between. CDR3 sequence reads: CSARVQGSTGELFF. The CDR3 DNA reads TGCAGTGCTAGAGTTCAGGGGAGCACCGGGGAGCTGTTTTTT.

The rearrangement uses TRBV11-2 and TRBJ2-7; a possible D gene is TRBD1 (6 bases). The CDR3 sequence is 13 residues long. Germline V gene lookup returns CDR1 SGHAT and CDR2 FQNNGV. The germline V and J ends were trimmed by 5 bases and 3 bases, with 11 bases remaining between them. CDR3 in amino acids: CASSADRFYEQYF. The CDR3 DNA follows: TGTGCCAGCAGCGCGGACAGATTCTACGAGCAGTACTTC.

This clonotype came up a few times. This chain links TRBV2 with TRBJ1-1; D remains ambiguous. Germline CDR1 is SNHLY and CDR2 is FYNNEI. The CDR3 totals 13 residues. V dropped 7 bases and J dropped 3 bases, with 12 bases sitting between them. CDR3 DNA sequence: TGTGCCAGCACCAATATAAGGGACACTGAAGCTTTCTTT. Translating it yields CASTNIRDTEAFF.

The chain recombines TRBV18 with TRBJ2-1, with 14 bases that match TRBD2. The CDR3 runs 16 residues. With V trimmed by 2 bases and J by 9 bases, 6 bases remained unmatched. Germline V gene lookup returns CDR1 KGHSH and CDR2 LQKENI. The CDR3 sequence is CASSPGTSGSWGEQFF. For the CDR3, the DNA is TGTGCCAGCTCACCAGGGACTAGCGGGAGCTGGGGTGAGCAGTTCTTC.

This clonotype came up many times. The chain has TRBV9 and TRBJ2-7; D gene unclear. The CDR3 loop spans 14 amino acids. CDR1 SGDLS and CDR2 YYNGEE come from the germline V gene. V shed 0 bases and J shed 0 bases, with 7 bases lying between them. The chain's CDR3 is CASSVGGSSYEQYF. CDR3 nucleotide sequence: TGTGCCAGCAGCGTAGGAGGTAGCTCCTACGAGCAGTACTTC.

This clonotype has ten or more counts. CDR3: CASSKGGMAQYF. The CDR3 bases are TGTGCCAGCAGCAAAGGGGGGATGGCGCAGTATTTT. This chain joins TRBV6-2 or TRBV6-3 and TRBJ2-3; D tentatively fits TRBD1 or TRBD2 (6 bases each). The CDR3 sequence is 12 residues long. Trimming shortened V by 6 bases and J by 10 bases, and 14 bases separated the two germline ends. Germline CDR1 and CDR2: MNHEY and SVGEGT.

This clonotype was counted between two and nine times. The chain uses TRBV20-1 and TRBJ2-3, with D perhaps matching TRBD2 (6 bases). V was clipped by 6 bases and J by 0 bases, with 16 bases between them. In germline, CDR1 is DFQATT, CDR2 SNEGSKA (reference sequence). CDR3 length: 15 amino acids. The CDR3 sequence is CSAQQWGESTDTQYF. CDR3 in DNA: TGCAGTGCCCAACAGTGGGGGGAGAGCACAGATACGCAGTATTTT.

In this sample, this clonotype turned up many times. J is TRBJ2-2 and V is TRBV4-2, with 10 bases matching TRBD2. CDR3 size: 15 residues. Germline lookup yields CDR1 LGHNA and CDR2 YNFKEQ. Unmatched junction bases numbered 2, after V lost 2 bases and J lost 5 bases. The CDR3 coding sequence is TGTGCCAGCAGCCAAAGAGCGGGGGGGACCGGGGAGCTGTTTTTT. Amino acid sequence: CASSQRAGGTGELFF.

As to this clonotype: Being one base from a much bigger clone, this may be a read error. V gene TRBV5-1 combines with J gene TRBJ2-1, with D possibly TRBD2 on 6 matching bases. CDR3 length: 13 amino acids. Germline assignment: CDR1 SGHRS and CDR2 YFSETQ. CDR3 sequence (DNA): TGCGCCAGCAGCGCGGGACCTATTTATGAGGAGTTCTTC. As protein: CASSAGPIYEEFF.

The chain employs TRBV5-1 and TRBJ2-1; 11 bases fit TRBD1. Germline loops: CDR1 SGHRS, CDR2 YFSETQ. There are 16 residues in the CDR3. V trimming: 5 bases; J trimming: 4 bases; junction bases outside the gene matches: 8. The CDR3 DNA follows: TGCGCCAGCAGTACCTACCGGGACAGGGGGTACAATGAGCAGTTCTTC. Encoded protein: CASSTYRDRGYNEQFF.

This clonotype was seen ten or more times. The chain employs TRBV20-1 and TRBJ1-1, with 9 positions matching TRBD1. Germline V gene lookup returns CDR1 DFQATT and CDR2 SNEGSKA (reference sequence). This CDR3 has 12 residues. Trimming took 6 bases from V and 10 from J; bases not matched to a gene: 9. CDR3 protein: CSAKGQGLGAFF. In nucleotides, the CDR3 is TGCAGTGCCAAGGGACAGGGCCTCGGAGCTTTCTTT.

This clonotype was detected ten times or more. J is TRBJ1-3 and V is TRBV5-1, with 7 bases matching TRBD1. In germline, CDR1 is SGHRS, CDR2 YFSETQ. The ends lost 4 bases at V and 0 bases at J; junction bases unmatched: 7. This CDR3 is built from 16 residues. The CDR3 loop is CASSVAGTDSGNTIYF. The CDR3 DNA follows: TGCGCCAGCAGCGTAGCCGGGACAGACTCTGGAAACACCATATATTTT.

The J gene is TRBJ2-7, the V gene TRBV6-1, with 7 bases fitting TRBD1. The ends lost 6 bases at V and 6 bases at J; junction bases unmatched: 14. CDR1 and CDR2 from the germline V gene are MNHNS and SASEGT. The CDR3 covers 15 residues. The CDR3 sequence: CASSDIPGTVAEQYF. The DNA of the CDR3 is TGTGCCAGCAGCGACATACCCGGGACAGTAGCCGAGCAGTACTTC.

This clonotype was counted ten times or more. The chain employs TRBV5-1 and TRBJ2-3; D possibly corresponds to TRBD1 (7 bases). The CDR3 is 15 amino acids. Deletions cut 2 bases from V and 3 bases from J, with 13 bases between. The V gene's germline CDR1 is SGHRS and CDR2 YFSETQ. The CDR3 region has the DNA TGCGCCAGCAGCTTTGGAGGGGGCCAAACAGATACGCAGTATTTT. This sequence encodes CASSFGGGQTDTQYF. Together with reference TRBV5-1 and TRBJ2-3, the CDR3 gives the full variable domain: KAGVTQTPRYLIKTRGQQVTLSCSPISGHRSVSWYQQTPGQGLQFLFEYFSETQRNKGNFPGRFSGRQFSNSRSEMNVSTLELGDSALYLCASSFGGGQTDTQYFGPGTRLTVL.

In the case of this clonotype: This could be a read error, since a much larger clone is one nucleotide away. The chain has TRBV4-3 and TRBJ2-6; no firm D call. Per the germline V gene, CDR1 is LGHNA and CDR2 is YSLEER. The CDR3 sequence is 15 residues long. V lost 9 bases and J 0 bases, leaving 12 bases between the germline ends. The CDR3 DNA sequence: TGCGCCAGAAGCGCACCGCTCTCTGGGGCCAACGTCCTGACTTTC. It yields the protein CARSAPLSGANVLTF.

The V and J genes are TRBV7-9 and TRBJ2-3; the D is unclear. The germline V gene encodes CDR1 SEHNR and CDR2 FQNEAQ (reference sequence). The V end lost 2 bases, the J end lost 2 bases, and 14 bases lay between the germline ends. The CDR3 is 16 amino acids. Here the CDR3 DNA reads TGTGCCAGCAGCTTAATGACGGCAGAGCCCACAGATACGCAGTATTTT. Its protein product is CASSLMTAEPTDTQYF. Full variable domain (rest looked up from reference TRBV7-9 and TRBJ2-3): DTGVSQNPRHKITKRGQNVTFRCDPISEHNRLYWYRQTLGQGPEFLTYFQNEAQLEKSRLLSDRFSAERPKGSFSTLEIQRTEQGDSAMYLCASSLMTAEPTDTQYFGPGTRLTVL.

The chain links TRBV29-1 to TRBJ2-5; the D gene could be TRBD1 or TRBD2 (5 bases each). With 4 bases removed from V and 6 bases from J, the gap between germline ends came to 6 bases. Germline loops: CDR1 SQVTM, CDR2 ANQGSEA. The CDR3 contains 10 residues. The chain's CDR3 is CSVAGQTQYF. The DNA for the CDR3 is TGCAGCGTTGCGGGACAGACCCAGTACTTC.

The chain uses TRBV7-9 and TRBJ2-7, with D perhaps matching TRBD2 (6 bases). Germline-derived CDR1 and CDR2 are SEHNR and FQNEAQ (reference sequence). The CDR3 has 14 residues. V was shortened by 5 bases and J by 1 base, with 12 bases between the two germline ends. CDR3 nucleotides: TGTGCCAGCAGCGCGGGGCGGGGATCCTACGAGCAGTACTTC. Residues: CASSAGRGSYEQYF.

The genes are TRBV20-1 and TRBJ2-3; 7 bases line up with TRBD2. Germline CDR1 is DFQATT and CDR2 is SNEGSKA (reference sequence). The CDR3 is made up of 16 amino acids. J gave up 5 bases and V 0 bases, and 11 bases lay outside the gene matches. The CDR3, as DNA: TGCAGTGCTAGAGATCGCCGCAGCGGGATTAGAGATACGCAGTATTTT. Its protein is CSARDRRSGIRDTQYF.

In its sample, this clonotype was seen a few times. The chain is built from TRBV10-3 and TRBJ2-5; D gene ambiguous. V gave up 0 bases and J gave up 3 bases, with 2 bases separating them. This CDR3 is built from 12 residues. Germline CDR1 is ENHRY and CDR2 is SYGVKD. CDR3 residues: CAISESKETQYF. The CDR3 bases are TGTGCCATCAGTGAGTCCAAAGAGACCCAGTACTTC.

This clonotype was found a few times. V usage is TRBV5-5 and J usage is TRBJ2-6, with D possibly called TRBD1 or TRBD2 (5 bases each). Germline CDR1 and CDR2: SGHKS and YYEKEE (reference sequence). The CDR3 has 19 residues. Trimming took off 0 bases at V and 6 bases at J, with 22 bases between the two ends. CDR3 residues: CASSLGGKGTPLAANVLTF. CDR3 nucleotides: TGTGCCAGCAGCTTGGGGGGCAAGGGGACCCCTCTCGCGGCCAACGTCCTGACTTTC.

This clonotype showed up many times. The CDR3 sequence: CASCTGQGYSGANVLTF. In DNA, the CDR3 is TGTGCCAGCTGTACGGGACAGGGCTACTCTGGGGCCAACGTCCTGACTTTC. This chain connects TRBV2 to TRBJ2-6; 9 bases align to TRBD1. V gave up 8 bases and J gave up 0 bases; unmatched junction bases: 8. Germline CDR1 is SNHLY and CDR2 is FYNNEI. The CDR3 covers 17 residues.

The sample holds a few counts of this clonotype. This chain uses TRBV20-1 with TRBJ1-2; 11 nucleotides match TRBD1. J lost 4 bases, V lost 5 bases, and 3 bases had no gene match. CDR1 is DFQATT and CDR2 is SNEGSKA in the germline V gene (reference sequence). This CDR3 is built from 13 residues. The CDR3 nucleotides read TGCAGTGCTTGGACAGGGGGCGTCTATGGCTACACCTTC. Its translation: CSAWTGGVYGYTF.

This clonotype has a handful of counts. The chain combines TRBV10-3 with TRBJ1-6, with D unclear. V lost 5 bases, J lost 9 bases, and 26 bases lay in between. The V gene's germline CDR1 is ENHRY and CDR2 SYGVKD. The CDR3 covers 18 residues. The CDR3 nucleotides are TGTGCCATCAGTCTAGACGGATGGCATGTCCCCAGGCCTTCACCCCTCCACTTT. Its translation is CAISLDGWHVPRPSPLHF.